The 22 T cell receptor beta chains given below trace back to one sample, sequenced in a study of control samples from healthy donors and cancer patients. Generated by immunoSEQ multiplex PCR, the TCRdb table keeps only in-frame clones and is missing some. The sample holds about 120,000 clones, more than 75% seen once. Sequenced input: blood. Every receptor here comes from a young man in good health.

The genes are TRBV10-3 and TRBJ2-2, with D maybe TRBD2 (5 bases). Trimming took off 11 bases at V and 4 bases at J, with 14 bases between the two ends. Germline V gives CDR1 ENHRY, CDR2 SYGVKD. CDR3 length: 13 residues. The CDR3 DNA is TGTGCCGTCGTGCTAGCCGTCACCGGGGAGCTGTTTTTT. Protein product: CAVVLAVTGELFF.

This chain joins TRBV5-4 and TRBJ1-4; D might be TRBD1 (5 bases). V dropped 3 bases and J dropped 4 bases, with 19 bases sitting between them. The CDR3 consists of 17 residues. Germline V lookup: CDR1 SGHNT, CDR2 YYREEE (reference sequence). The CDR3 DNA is TGTGCCAGCAGCTCCCGGACCAACTCGGGGGTTAATGAAAAACTGTTTTTT. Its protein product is CASSSRTNSGVNEKLFF.

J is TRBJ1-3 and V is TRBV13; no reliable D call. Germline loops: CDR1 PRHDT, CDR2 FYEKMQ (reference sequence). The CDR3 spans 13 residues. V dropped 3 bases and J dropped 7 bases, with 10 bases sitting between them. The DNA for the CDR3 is TGTGCCAGCAGCTTTGACCGTTGGAACACCATATATTTT. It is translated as CASSFDRWNTIYF.

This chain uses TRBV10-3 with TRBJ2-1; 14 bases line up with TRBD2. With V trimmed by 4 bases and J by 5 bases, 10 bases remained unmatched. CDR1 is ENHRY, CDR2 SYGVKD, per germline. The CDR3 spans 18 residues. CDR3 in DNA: TGTGCCATCAGTGTAGGGACTAGCGGGAGTCATGAGGACAATGAGCAGTTCTTC. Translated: CAISVGTSGSHEDNEQFF.

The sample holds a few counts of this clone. In DNA form, the CDR3 reads TGTGCCAGCAGCCAAGAGCGGGTTAGCTCCTATAATTCACCCCTCCACTTT. Translation: CASSQERVSSYNSPLHF. This sequence joins TRBV4-2 and TRBJ1-6; no firm D call. V gave up 0 bases and J gave up 0 bases, with 9 bases separating them. Germline V gene lookup returns CDR1 LGHNA and CDR2 YNFKEQ. CDR3 length: 17 amino acids.

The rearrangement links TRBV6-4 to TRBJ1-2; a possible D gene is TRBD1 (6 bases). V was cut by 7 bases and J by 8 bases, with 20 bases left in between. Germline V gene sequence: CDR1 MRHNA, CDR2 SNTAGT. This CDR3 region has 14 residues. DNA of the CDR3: TGTGCCAGCAATGTTTCCGACAGGTTAATAGGCTACACCTTC. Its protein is CASNVSDRLIGYTF.

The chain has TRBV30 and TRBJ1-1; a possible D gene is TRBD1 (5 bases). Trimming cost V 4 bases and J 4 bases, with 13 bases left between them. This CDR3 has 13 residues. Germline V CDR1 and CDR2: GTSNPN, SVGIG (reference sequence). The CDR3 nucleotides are TGTGCCTGGAAGACAGAGAAGTTCACTGAAGCTTTCTTT. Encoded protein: CAWKTEKFTEAFF.

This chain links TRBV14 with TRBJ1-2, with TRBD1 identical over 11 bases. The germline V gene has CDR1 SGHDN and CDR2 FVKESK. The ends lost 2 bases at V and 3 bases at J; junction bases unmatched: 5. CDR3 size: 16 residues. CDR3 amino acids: CASSQWTGGLDYGYTF. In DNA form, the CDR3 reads TGTGCCAGCAGCCAATGGACAGGGGGCCTAGACTATGGCTACACCTTC. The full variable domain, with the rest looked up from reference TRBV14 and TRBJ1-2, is EAGVTQFPSHSVIEKGQTVTLRCDPISGHDNLYWYRRVMGKEIKFLLHFVKESKQDESGMPNNRFLAERTGGTYSTLKVQPAELEDSGVYFCASSQWTGGLDYGYTFGSGTRLTVV.

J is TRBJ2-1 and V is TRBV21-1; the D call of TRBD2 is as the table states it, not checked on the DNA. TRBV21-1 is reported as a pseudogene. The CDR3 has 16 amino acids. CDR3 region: CASSKELSWVGNEQFF. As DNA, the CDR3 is TGTGCCAGCAGCAAGGAACTGAGTTGGGTCGGGAATGAGCAGTTCTTC.

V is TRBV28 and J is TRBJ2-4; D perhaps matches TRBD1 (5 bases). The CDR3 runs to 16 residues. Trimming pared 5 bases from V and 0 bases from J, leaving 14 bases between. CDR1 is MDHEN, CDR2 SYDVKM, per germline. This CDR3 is CASSLQGRGAKNIQYF. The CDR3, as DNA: TGTGCCAGCAGTCTCCAGGGAAGGGGAGCCAAAAACATTCAGTACTTC.

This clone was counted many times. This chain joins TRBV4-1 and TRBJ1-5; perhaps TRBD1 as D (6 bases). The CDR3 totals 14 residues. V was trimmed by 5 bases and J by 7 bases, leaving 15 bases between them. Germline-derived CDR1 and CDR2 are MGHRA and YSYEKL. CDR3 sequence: CASSAQGAQQPQHF. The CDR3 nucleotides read TGCGCCAGCAGCGCACAGGGAGCGCAGCAGCCCCAGCATTTT.

The DNA of the CDR3 is TGTGCCAGCAGCCAAGTTAGCGGGAGGGGAAGGAATGAGCAGTTCTTC. Translated: CASSQVSGRGRNEQFF. The chain links TRBV3-1 (or the pseudogene TRBV3-2) to TRBJ2-1; 11 bases match TRBD2. The CDR3 is 16 residues long. Germline CDR1 and CDR2: LGHDT and YNNKEL (reference sequence). Trimming cost V 1 base and J 7 bases; bases outside gene matches: 6.

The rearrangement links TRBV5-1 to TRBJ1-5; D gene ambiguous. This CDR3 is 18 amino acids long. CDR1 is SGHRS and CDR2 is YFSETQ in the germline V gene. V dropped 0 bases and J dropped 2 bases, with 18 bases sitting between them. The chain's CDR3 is CASSLAPSNPGGNQPQHF. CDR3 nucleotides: TGCGCCAGCAGCTTGGCTCCCTCGAATCCCGGGGGCAATCAGCCCCAGCATTTT.

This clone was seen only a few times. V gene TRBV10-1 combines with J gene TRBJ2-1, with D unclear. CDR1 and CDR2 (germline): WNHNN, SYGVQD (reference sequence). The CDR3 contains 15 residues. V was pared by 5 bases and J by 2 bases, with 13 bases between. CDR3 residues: CASSQGLAAYNEQFF. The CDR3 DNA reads TGCGCCAGCAGTCAAGGGTTAGCAGCCTACAATGAGCAGTTCTTC.

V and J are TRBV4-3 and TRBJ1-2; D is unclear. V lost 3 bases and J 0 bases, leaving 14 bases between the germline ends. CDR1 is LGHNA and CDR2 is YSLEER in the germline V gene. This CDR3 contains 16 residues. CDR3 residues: CASSQDAAGANYGYTF. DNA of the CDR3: TGCGCCAGCAGCCAGGACGCGGCAGGAGCTAACTATGGCTACACCTTC.

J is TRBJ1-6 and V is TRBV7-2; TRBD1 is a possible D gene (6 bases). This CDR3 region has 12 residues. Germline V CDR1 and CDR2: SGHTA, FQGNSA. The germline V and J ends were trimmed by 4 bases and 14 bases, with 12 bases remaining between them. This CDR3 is CASSSDRITLHF. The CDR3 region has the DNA TGTGCCAGCAGCTCAGACAGGATCACCCTCCACTTT. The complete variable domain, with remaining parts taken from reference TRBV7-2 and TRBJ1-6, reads GAGVSQSPSNKVTEKGKDVELRCDPISGHTALYWYRQSLGQGLEFLIYFQGNSAPDKSGLPSDRFSAERTGGSVSTLTIQRTQQEDSAVYLCASSSDRITLHFGNGTRLTVT.

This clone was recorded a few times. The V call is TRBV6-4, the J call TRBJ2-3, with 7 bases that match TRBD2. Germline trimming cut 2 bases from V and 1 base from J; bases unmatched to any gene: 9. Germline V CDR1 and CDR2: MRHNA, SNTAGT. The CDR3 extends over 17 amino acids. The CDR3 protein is CASSDDSSGSGTDTQYF. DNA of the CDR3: TGTGCCAGCAGTGACGACTCTAGCGGATCAGGCACAGATACGCAGTATTTT.

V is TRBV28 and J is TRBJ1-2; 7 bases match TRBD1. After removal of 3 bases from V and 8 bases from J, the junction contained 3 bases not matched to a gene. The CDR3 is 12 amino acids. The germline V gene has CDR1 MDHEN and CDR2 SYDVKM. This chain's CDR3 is CASSFRGQGYTF. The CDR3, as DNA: TGTGCCAGCAGTTTCAGGGGACAGGGCTACACCTTC.

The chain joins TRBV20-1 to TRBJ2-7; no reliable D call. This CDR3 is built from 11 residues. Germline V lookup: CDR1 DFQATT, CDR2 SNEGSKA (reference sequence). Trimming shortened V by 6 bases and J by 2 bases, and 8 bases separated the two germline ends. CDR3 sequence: CSAPGTYEQYF. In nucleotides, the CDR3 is TGCAGTGCCCCGGGTACCTACGAGCAGTACTTC.

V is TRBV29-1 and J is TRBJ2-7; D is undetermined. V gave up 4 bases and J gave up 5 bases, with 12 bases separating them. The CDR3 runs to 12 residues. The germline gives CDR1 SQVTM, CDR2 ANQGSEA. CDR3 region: CSVVVSEHEQYF. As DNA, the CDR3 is TGCAGCGTTGTTGTAAGCGAGCACGAGCAGTACTTC.

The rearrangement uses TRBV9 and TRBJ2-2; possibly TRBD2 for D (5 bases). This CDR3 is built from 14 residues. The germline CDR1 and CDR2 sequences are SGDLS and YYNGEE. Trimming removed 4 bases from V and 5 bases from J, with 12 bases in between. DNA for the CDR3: TGTGCCAGCAGCACTAGTATTGAGACCGGGGAGCTGTTTTTT. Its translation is CASSTSIETGELFF.

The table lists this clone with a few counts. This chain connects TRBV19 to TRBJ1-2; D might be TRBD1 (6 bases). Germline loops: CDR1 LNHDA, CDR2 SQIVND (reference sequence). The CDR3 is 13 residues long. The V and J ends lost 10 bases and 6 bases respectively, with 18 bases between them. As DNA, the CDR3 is TGTGCCACTGCCAGGGGTATTGACAATGGCTACACCTTC. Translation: CATARGIDNGYTF.